The 22 T cell receptor beta chains below come from one sample, sequenced in a study of human T cells and chemical hapten exposure. TCRdb reprocessed the 5' RACE reads via MiXCR and lists one record per CDR3 protein. The sample includes about 140,000 distinct CDR3 sequences, 4.1% of them seen just once. Total RNA came from unfractionated whole blood. These receptors all come from a female donor in good health.

The chain links TRBV2 to TRBJ2-3, with 13 bases matching TRBD2. The germline gives CDR1 SNHLY, CDR2 FYNNEI. The trim removed 6 bases at V and 2 bases at J, leaving 8 bases unmatched. The CDR3 totals 17 residues. CDR3 protein: CASRGGLAGADTDTQYF. The CDR3, as DNA: TGTGCCAGCAGGGGAGGACTAGCGGGGGCTGACACAGATACGCAGTATTTT.

The chain links TRBV5-6 to TRBJ2-7; 12 bases are shared with TRBD2. This CDR3 has 16 amino acids. V shed 0 bases, J shed 7 bases, and the junction held 8 bases outside the gene matches. Germline loops: CDR1 SGHDT, CDR2 YYEEEE. The CDR3 coding sequence is TGTGCCAGCAGCTTGGCAAGACTAGCGGGGGACTTGGAGCAGTACTTC. This codes for CASSLARLAGDLEQYF.

In its sample, this clonotype was seen many times. The chain links TRBV29-1 to TRBJ1-2, with D maybe TRBD1 (5 bases). The CDR3 is 12 amino acids. Trimming took 2 bases from V and 5 from J, leaving 9 bases between them. Germline V lookup: CDR1 SQVTM, CDR2 ANQGSEA. Here the CDR3 DNA reads TGCAGCGTTGAACGGGGGTCATATGGCTACACCTTC. This encodes CSVERGSYGYTF.

The chain recombines TRBV7-2 with TRBJ1-2; D is undetermined. Trimming shortened V by 3 bases and J by 7 bases, and 12 bases separated the two germline ends. The CDR3 contains 13 residues. The germline V gene encodes CDR1 SGHTA and CDR2 FQGNSA. CDR3 coding DNA: TGTGCCAGCAGCTTCGACCTATCCGCTGGCTACACCTTC. Protein sequence: CASSFDLSAGYTF.

This clonotype was seen ten or more times. The V call is TRBV4-2, the J call TRBJ1-1, with D perhaps matching TRBD1 (5 bases). V was pared by 0 bases and J by 9 bases, with 17 bases between. This CDR3 is built from 15 residues. Germline V lookup: CDR1 LGHNA, CDR2 YNFKEQ. The CDR3 nucleotides read TGTGCCAGCAGCCAAGAAGACAGCGGGTATCGACAAGCTTTCTTT. Translated, it gives CASSQEDSGYRQAFF.

This clonotype has a count of ten or more. V is TRBV20-1 and J is TRBJ1-6, with D perhaps TRBD1 (5 bases). V was pared by 2 bases and J by 15 bases, with 23 bases between. CDR1 and CDR2 from the germline V gene are DFQATT and SNEGSKA (reference sequence). The CDR3 totals 15 residues. In nucleotides, the CDR3 is TGCAGTGCTAGAAATGGAGCCGGGACCCATATACACCTCCACTTT. It encodes CSARNGAGTHIHLHF.

The sample holds many counts of this clonotype. The chain carries TRBV24-1 and TRBJ2-3, with a tentative D call TRBD1 (6 bases). Germline lookup yields CDR1 KGHDR and CDR2 SFDVKD. V was shortened by 4 bases and J by 1 base, with 14 bases between the two germline ends. The CDR3 is made up of 16 amino acids. CDR3 coding DNA: TGTGCCACCAGTGACACGGGACAACCTGGCACAGATACGCAGTATTTT. Amino acids: CATSDTGQPGTDTQYF.

In this sample, this clonotype turned up a few times. The chain combines TRBV5-4 with TRBJ2-1; D not certain. The CDR3 contains 16 residues. Germline CDR1 is SGHNT and CDR2 is YYREEE (reference sequence). Trimming pared 3 bases from V and 4 bases from J, leaving 17 bases between. The CDR3 here is CASSSPLQLGYNEQFF. CDR3 nucleotide sequence: TGTGCCAGCAGCTCCCCCCTACAGCTGGGGTACAATGAGCAGTTCTTC.

Worth noting for this clonotype: A much larger clone lies one base from this, so it may be a read error. The J gene is TRBJ2-2, the V gene TRBV6-5; 8 bases agree with TRBD1. The CDR3 runs 13 residues. V lost 2 bases to trimming and J lost 10 bases; unmatched junction nucleotides: 3. CDR1 is MNHEY, CDR2 SVGAGI, per germline. The CDR3, as DNA: TGTGCCAGCAGTTACCAGGGGGCCGAGGAGCTGTTTTTT. Encoded protein: CASSYQGAEELFF.

This clonotype was counted ten times or more. The CDR3 sequence is CASSLVRTDTQYF. CDR3 sequence (DNA): TGTGCCAGCAGCTTAGTCCGCACAGATACGCAGTATTTT. The chain couples TRBV7-6 to TRBJ2-3; D remains unclear. V lost 1 base and J lost 1, with 3 bases in between. Germline V gives CDR1 SGHVS, CDR2 FNYEAQ. This CDR3 is 13 amino acids long. Looking up the rest from reference TRBV7-6 and TRBJ2-3 gives the full variable domain: GAGVSQSPRYKVTKRGQDVALRCDPISGHVSLYWYRQALGQGPEFLTYFNYEAQQDKSGLPNDRFSAERPEGSISTLTIQRTEQRDSAMYRCASSLVRTDTQYFGPGTRLTVL.

This clonotype was seen many times. The genes are TRBV27 and TRBJ2-7, with a tentative D call TRBD2 (6 bases). Germline V gene sequence: CDR1 MNHEY, CDR2 SMNVEV (reference sequence). V dropped 7 bases and J dropped 6 bases, with 7 bases sitting between them. This CDR3 has 10 amino acids. The CDR3 region is CASKGGEQYF. The CDR3 region has the DNA TGTGCCAGCAAGGGAGGCGAGCAGTACTTC.

Many counts were recorded for this clonotype. The chain couples TRBV5-6 to TRBJ2-1, with D maybe TRBD2 (6 bases). Deletions cut 1 base from V and 6 bases from J, with 11 bases between. Germline values: CDR1 SGHDT, CDR2 YYEEEE. The CDR3 is 14 amino acids. CDR3 in amino acids: CASSLWGVGNEQFF. The CDR3 DNA reads as TGTGCCAGCAGCTTGTGGGGGGTGGGCAATGAGCAGTTCTTC.

This clonotype was seen repeatedly, ten times or more. The CDR3 bases are TGTGCCAGCAGCCTAAACAGGGGGCCGGGCACTGAAGCTTTCTTT. Translating gives CASSLNRGPGTEAFF. V usage is TRBV7-9 and J usage is TRBJ1-1; 9 bases are a match to TRBD1. CDR1 and CDR2 from the germline V gene are SEHNR and FQNEAQ (reference sequence). The CDR3 sequence is 15 residues long. J lost 4 bases, V lost 5 bases, and 8 bases had no gene match.

This clonotype showed up just once. The chain is built from TRBV20-1 and TRBJ1-4; the match to TRBD1 covers 7 bases. Trimming removed 7 bases from V and 3 bases from J; junction bases left unmatched: 11. This CDR3 has 15 amino acids. From germline, CDR1 is DFQATT and CDR2 SNEGSKA (reference sequence). The CDR3 here is CSVKPGTASNEKLFF. In DNA, the CDR3 is TGCAGTGTTAAACCCGGGACAGCATCTAATGAAAAACTGTTTTTT.

In its sample, this clonotype was seen a few times. The V gene is TRBV20-1, the J gene TRBJ1-6, with unresolved D. Germline lookup yields CDR1 DFQATT and CDR2 SNEGSKA (reference sequence). The CDR3 covers 13 residues. V was shortened by 3 bases and J by 8 bases, with 11 bases between the two germline ends. Written as DNA, the CDR3 is TGCAGTGCTAGCTGGAGTAAAGATTCACCCCTCCACTTT. Its translation: CSASWSKDSPLHF.

This clonotype showed up many times. This sequence joins TRBV27 and TRBJ1-2; D gene uncertain. This CDR3 comprises 17 residues. CDR1 MNHEY and CDR2 SMNVEV come from the germline V gene (reference sequence). V was cut by 5 bases and J by 4 bases, with 23 bases left in between. Here the CDR3 DNA reads TGTGCCAGCAGTCCAGCAAGGACTTCCTTCTCAGTCTATGGCTACACCTTC. Its translation is CASSPARTSFSVYGYTF.

This clonotype was seen ten or more times. This chain connects TRBV12-3 or TRBV12-4 to TRBJ2-5; TRBD2 is a possible D gene (5 bases). The V and J ends lost 6 bases and 2 bases respectively, with 13 bases between them. The length of the CDR3 is 14 residues. The CDR3 loop reads CASRRTGSQETQYF. The DNA for the CDR3 is TGTGCCAGCAGGAGAACGGGATCACAAGAGACCCAGTACTTC.

Ten or more counts support this clonotype. The CDR3 loop is CASSPTGDGQYF. CDR3 nucleotide sequence: TGTGCCAGCAGTCCGACAGGGGACGGGCAGTACTTC. The chain couples TRBV12-3 or TRBV12-4 to TRBJ2-7, with 8 bases aligning to TRBD1. V shed 5 bases, J shed 9 bases, and the junction held 6 bases outside the gene matches. The CDR3 contains 12 residues.

In this sample, this clonotype turned up many times. J is TRBJ2-1 and V is TRBV6-2 or TRBV6-3; 8 positions agree with TRBD1. The ends lost 6 bases at V and 7 bases at J; junction bases unmatched: 11. CDR1 and CDR2 (germline): MNHEY, SVGEGT. This CDR3 region has 15 residues. Here the CDR3 reads CASSEGRQGANEQFF. CDR3 sequence (DNA): TGTGCCAGCAGCGAAGGGCGGCAGGGGGCTAATGAGCAGTTCTTC.

A few counts support this clonotype. The chain joins TRBV12-3 or TRBV12-4 to TRBJ1-1; D ambiguous. The CDR3 has 14 residues. Trimming took 3 bases from V and 1 from J, leaving 9 bases between them. The CDR3 sequence is CASSLRVANTEAFF. In DNA form, the CDR3 reads TGTGCCAGCAGTTTGAGAGTTGCGAACACTGAAGCTTTCTTT.

There are a few counts of this clonotype. CDR3 loop: CASSPQGAGQPQHF. The CDR3 DNA reads as TGTGCCAGCTCACCACAGGGGGCTGGTCAGCCCCAGCATTTT. The genes are TRBV18 and TRBJ1-5, with 7 bases fitting TRBD1. The CDR3 extends over 14 amino acids. The germline V gene encodes CDR1 KGHSH and CDR2 LQKENI. V shed 1 base and J 6 bases; nucleotides not matched to a gene: 3.

This clonotype occurred many times. This sequence joins TRBV18 and TRBJ1-1; D is perhaps TRBD1 (5 bases). This CDR3 region has 14 residues. CDR1 is KGHSH and CDR2 is LQKENI in the germline V gene. Trimming shortened V by 6 bases and J by 4 bases, and 15 bases separated the two germline ends. The CDR3 DNA reads TGTGCCAGCTCCCCAGGGAAGAGAGGCACTGAAGCTTTCTTT. Protein: CASSPGKRGTEAFF.